This T cell receptor (beta chain) derives from a study of blood T cell repertoires in COVID-19. The data were produced by immunoSEQ multiplex PCR, yet TCRdb's version contains in-frame clones alone and is incomplete. The sample includes 45,000 or so clones, around 86% of them seen just once. V was pared by 4 bases and J by 7 bases, with 10 bases between. Per the germline V gene, CDR1 is ENHRY and CDR2 is SYGVKD. The CDR3 spans 13 residues. The chain links TRBV10-3 to TRBJ2-2, with D unresolved. The receptor was isolated from a man aged 35-49 years with active COVID-19. Sequencing was performed on peripheral blood. This CDR3 reads CAISGSEDGELFF. The DNA of the CDR3 is TGTGCCATCAGTGGGAGCGAGGACGGGGAGCTGTTTTTT.